One and the same sample provided the 16 T cell receptor beta chains below, sequenced in a study of T cells after yellow fever vaccination. Each CDR3 protein is one row after TCRdb ran MiXCR on the 5' RACE reads. Among approximately 610,000 distinct CDR3 sequences listed, roughly 17% were seen once. The specimen was PBMCs, collected less than 6 days after the first yellow fever vaccination. These TCRs come from a man aged 18 to 35 who received the YFV17D yellow fever vaccine.

This clonotype was observed many times. V gene TRBV12-3 or TRBV12-4 combines with J gene TRBJ2-1; D not resolved. Trimming removed 7 bases from V and 4 bases from J, with 5 bases in between. The CDR3 is 11 amino acids. The CDR3 sequence: CASTFYNEQFF. The CDR3 DNA follows: TGTGCCAGCACGTTTTACAATGAGCAGTTCTTC.

In this sample, this clonotype turned up many times. V gene TRBV12-3 or TRBV12-4 combines with J gene TRBJ1-3, with TRBD1 as a possible D gene (6 bases). CDR3 length: 14 residues. Trimming stripped 6 bases from V and 7 bases from J, with 16 bases between. CDR3 loop: CASRPGTDRNTIYF. CDR3 bases: TGTGCCAGCAGACCCGGGACCGACAGGAACACCATATATTTT.

This clonotype was seen a handful of times. The rearrangement joins TRBV12-3 or TRBV12-4 to TRBJ2-6; D perhaps matches TRBD2 (6 bases). V shed 2 bases and J shed 8 bases, with 13 bases lying between them. The CDR3 runs 15 residues. This chain's CDR3 is CASSLSGGRSNVLTF. For the CDR3, the DNA is TGTGCCAGCAGTTTATCCGGGGGTCGGTCCAACGTCCTGACTTTC.

The chain carries TRBV12-3 or TRBV12-4 and TRBJ1-2; D unclear. The CDR3 is 13 residues long. Trimming cost V 5 bases and J 1 base, with 8 bases left between them. CDR3 bases: TGTGCCAGCAGTCCACGGGATAACTATGGCTACACCTTC. Amino acid sequence: CASSPRDNYGYTF.

The V call is TRBV5-1, the J call TRBJ1-1; 8 bases agree with TRBD1. V dropped 4 bases and J dropped 3; count of bases not matched to a gene: 8. The CDR3 has 15 amino acids. The germline V gene has CDR1 SGHRS and CDR2 YFSETQ. Here the CDR3 reads CASSPGQARDTEAFF. CDR3 DNA: TGCGCCAGCAGCCCGGGACAGGCCAGGGACACTGAAGCTTTCTTT.

This chain links TRBV7-9 with TRBJ1-6; D is undetermined. V was trimmed by 3 bases and J by 8 bases, leaving 17 bases between them. CDR1 and CDR2 (germline): SEHNR, FQNEAQ (reference sequence). The CDR3 spans 16 residues. CDR3 nucleotide sequence: TGTGCCAGCAGCTTTCTGTCAGGAGGTCCTGATTCACCCCTCCACTTT. This codes for CASSFLSGGPDSPLHF. Supplemented by reference TRBV7-9 and TRBJ1-6, the full variable domain reads DTGVSQNPRHKITKRGQNVTFRCDPISEHNRLYWYRQTLGQGPEFLTYFQNEAQLEKSRLLSDRFSAERPKGSFSTLEIQRTEQGDSAMYLCASSFLSGGPDSPLHFGNGTRLTVT.

The chain couples TRBV6-1 to TRBJ2-3, with 7 positions matching TRBD2. The germline V gene encodes CDR1 MNHNS and CDR2 SASEGT. With 6 bases clipped from V and 2 bases from J, the junction kept 8 bases outside the gene matches. The CDR3 is 15 residues long. CDR3 nucleotides: TGTGCCAGCAGGGGCGGAGCGGGGATCACAGATACGCAGTATTTT. It is translated as CASRGGAGITDTQYF.

The table lists this clonotype with many counts. V gene TRBV25-1 combines with J gene TRBJ1-1; D is undetermined. There are 11 residues in the CDR3. Germline lookup yields CDR1 MGHDK and CDR2 SYGVNS. V was cut by 6 bases and J by 6 bases, with 8 bases left in between. The CDR3: CASRATPEAFF. As DNA, the CDR3 is TGTGCCAGCAGGGCGACACCTGAAGCTTTCTTT.

This clonotype was counted only a few times. The genes are TRBV6-5 and TRBJ2-2; unclear D gene. Per the germline V gene, CDR1 is MNHEY and CDR2 is SVGAGI. The CDR3 length is 16 residues. Trimming stripped 2 bases from V and 3 bases from J, with 13 bases between. As DNA, the CDR3 is TGTGCCAGCAGTTACACCCAGATGGGCGACACCGGGGAGCTGTTTTTT. It translates to CASSYTQMGDTGELFF.

This clonotype was picked up a small number of times. V gene TRBV6-1 combines with J gene TRBJ1-5; 7 bases line up with TRBD1. V lost 6 bases to trimming and J lost 0 bases; unmatched junction nucleotides: 2. Germline CDR1 MNHNS, CDR2 SASEGT. This CDR3 contains 14 residues. CDR3 in DNA: TGTGCCAGCAGAGACAGGGTTAGCAATCAGCCCCAGCATTTT. Protein product: CASRDRVSNQPQHF.

This clonotype was counted a few times. The chain links TRBV12-3 or TRBV12-4 to TRBJ1-2; no clear D gene. The CDR3 runs 14 residues. Deletions cut 3 bases from V and 8 bases from J, with 16 bases between. CDR3 amino acids: CASSFDPGPRGYTF. CDR3 bases: TGTGCCAGCAGTTTTGACCCGGGTCCTCGGGGCTACACCTTC.

The CDR3 spells CASSQDQAGGANEQFF. CDR3 in DNA: TGTGCCAGCAGCCAAGATCAGGCAGGGGGGGCGAATGAGCAGTTCTTC. The chain employs TRBV3-1 and TRBJ2-1; TRBD1 or TRBD2 may be the D gene (7 bases each). Germline loops: CDR1 LGHDT, CDR2 YNNKEL (reference sequence). Trimming left V 0 bases short and J 7 bases short, with 16 bases between. This CDR3 region has 16 residues.

This clonotype was counted a few times. This chain connects TRBV5-1 to TRBJ2-5, with 7 bases matching TRBD1. V gave up 5 bases and J gave up 4 bases; unmatched junction bases: 11. The CDR3 loop spans 15 amino acids. Per germline, CDR1 SGHRS and CDR2 YFSETQ. The CDR3 nucleotides are TGCGCCAGCAGACCAAATACAGGGGCGGGAGAGACCCAGTACTTC. Protein product: CASRPNTGAGETQYF. Combining the CDR3 with reference TRBV5-1 and TRBJ2-5 gives the whole variable domain KAGVTQTPRYLIKTRGQQVTLSCSPISGHRSVSWYQQTPGQGLQFLFEYFSETQRNKGNFPGRFSGRQFSNSRSEMNVSTLELGDSALYLCASRPNTGAGETQYFGPGTRLLVL.

The chain recombines TRBV2 with TRBJ1-2; 8 bases map to TRBD1. V shed 6 bases and J 6 bases; nucleotides not matched to a gene: 6. The CDR3 has 13 residues. Germline CDR1 is SNHLY and CDR2 is FYNNEI. CDR3 sequence: CASRVGQVNGYTF. The CDR3 DNA reads TGTGCCAGCAGGGTGGGACAGGTGAATGGCTACACCTTC.

The chain links TRBV6-5 to TRBJ2-1; D possibly corresponds to TRBD1 (5 bases). CDR3 size: 16 residues. The V end was cut by 0 bases, the J end by 0 bases, with 9 bases between. Germline CDR1 MNHEY, CDR2 SVGAGI. The CDR3, as DNA: TGTGCCAGCAGTTACTCGACAGCCGGCTCCTACAATGAGCAGTTCTTC. It yields the protein CASSYSTAGSYNEQFF.

The sample holds a few counts of this clonotype. The V and J genes are TRBV5-1 and TRBJ2-1; 8 bases map to TRBD2. The CDR3 spans 16 residues. The ends lost 5 bases at V and 4 bases at J; junction bases unmatched: 11. Germline lookup yields CDR1 SGHRS and CDR2 YFSETQ. The CDR3 DNA is TGCGCCAGCAGTTTACCCCTAGCGGGCATATACAATGAGCAGTTCTTC. Its translation: CASSLPLAGIYNEQFF.